This TCR beta chain was identified during a study of control samples from healthy donors and cancer patients. The CDR3 has 14 amino acids. The germline gives CDR1 MNHEY, CDR2 SMNVEV (reference sequence). Trimming took 2 bases from V and 1 from J, leaving 6 bases between them. Method: immunoSEQ multiplex PCR; TCRdb's copy keeps in-frame clones and lacks some. The table lists 150,000 or so clones, approximately 94% of them singletons. To note about this clone: The sample contains more than one DNA sequence encoding this CDR3.

The receptor was derived from a man aged 18 to 29 in good health. The genes are TRBV27 and TRBJ1-5, with D possibly TRBD1 on 5 matching bases. The specimen was blood. Here the CDR3 reads CASSLRGSNQPQHF. Written as DNA, the CDR3 is TGTGCCAGCAGTTTACGGGGGAGCAATCAGCCCCAGCATTTT.